The T cell receptor beta chain described here comes from a study of blood T cell repertoires in COVID-19. Overall study context: Sources were T cells, B-cell-depleted T cells, or PBMCs; the material itself was cDNA or gDNA.

J lost 5 bases, V lost 5 bases, and 21 bases had no gene match. Germline V gives CDR1 MDHEN, CDR2 SYDVKM. The CDR3 covers 19 residues. Sequencing was performed with immunoSEQ multiplex PCR; in TCRdb, only in-frame clones are kept and a portion is missing. The sample lists about 150,000 clones, around 88% occurring once. The sample consisted of peripheral blood. This clonotype was obtained from a man aged 55 to 69 with active or convalescent COVID-19. The V gene is TRBV28, the J gene TRBJ2-3; 8 positions match TRBD2. The chain's CDR3 is CASSPISYGGVLIGDTQYF. The DNA for the CDR3 is TGTGCCAGCAGTCCGATATCCTACGGGGGGGTTCTTATAGGAGATACGCAGTATTTT.